The 6 T cell receptor beta chains listed next were all sequenced from one sample in a study of cytomegalovirus exposure and HLA in healthy donors. The PCR contained 60 Vbeta and 13 Jbeta primers. Produced via immunoSEQ multiplex PCR; TCRdb's table is partial and in-frame only. The data show some 170,000 clones, with roughly four fifths seen just once and over 2% held by the top ten. Sequenced sample: PBMCs. All receptors derive from a woman aged 30 to 39 in good health and CMV-seronegative.

The chain has TRBV7-2 and TRBJ1-4; a weak D match, TRBD1 (5 bases). The CDR3 extends over 14 amino acids. From germline, CDR1 is SGHTA and CDR2 FQGNSA. Trimming left V 5 bases short and J 3 bases short, with 10 bases between. The CDR3 region is CASSPRASNEKLFF. The DNA for the CDR3 is TGTGCCAGCAGCCCCAGGGCCTCTAATGAAAAACTGTTTTTT.

The J gene is TRBJ2-5, the V gene TRBV5-1; D may be TRBD2 (5 bases). The DNA matches TRBJ2-7 better at its end, which makes the J call doubtful. The CDR3 contains 12 residues. Germline lookup yields CDR1 SGHRS and CDR2 YFSETQ. DNA of the CDR3: TGCGCCAGCAGCACAGTAACTAGCGAGCAGTACTTC. Protein sequence: CASSTVTSEQYF.

This sequence joins TRBV5-5 and TRBJ1-2; D is possibly TRBD1 (6 bases). Germline CDR1 SGHKS, CDR2 YYEKEE (reference sequence). This CDR3 region has 15 residues. V shed 4 bases and J shed 0 bases, with 13 bases lying between them. CDR3 protein: CASSQGTLSNYGYTF. CDR3 in DNA: TGTGCCAGCAGCCAGGGGACACTCTCTAACTATGGCTACACCTTC.

The chain is built from TRBV2 and TRBJ2-5, with D perhaps matching TRBD2 (5 bases). Germline CDR1 and CDR2: SNHLY and FYNNEI. The germline V and J ends were trimmed by 2 bases and 2 bases, with 12 bases remaining between them. This CDR3 is built from 15 residues. The CDR3 loop reads CASSEIPGKQETQYF. For the CDR3, the DNA is TGTGCCAGCAGTGAAATCCCCGGGAAACAAGAGACCCAGTACTTC.

This sequence joins TRBV7-2 and TRBJ1-6, with TRBD1 matching 7 bases. J lost 8 bases, V lost 7 bases, and 11 bases had no gene match. CDR3 size: 15 residues. Germline assignment: CDR1 SGHTA and CDR2 FQGNSA. The CDR3: CASNLGGAGYSPLHF. The CDR3 nucleotides are TGTGCCAGCAACCTAGGGGGCGCAGGGTATTCACCCCTCCACTTT.

This chain joins TRBV11-2 and TRBJ1-1; 8 bases match TRBD1. After removal of 1 base from V and 7 bases from J, the junction contained 5 bases not matched to a gene. CDR1 and CDR2 (germline): SGHAT, FQNNGV. The CDR3 totals 14 residues. The CDR3 region has the DNA TGTGCCAGCAGCTTAGTTGGGACAGGACTTGAAGCTTTCTTT. Amino acid sequence: CASSLVGTGLEAFF.